A few counts support the clone carrying this T cell receptor beta chain. Its cognate antigen is unknown. It was by quantitative 5'-RACE with molecular barcodes that TCR beta libraries were made. TCRdb ran MiXCR on the 5' RACE reads and lists one entry per CDR3 protein. The sample records around 280,000 distinct CDR3 sequences, 15% to 25% being singletons. The data originate from a study of CD8 T cells in ankylosing spondylitis. Study results and caveats: One TCR beta motif, made up of roughly 8 highly homologous variants, appeared characteristic of ankylosing spondylitis blood. Earlier work had already found some motif variants in reactive arthritis synovial fluid and blood. Reportedly, matched ankylosing spondylitis synovial fluid was significantly enriched for disease-linked clones.

The CDR3 length is 18 residues. V trimming: 0 bases; J trimming: 1 base; junction bases outside the gene matches: 11. CDR1 and CDR2 from the germline V gene are LGHDT and YNNKEL (reference sequence). The V gene is TRBV3-1, the J gene TRBJ1-1; 7 nucleotides agree with TRBD1. The source is a male donor with ankylosing spondylitis or in good health (not recorded which). Sequenced material: blood, either unsorted or a sorted T cell fraction (not recorded which). The CDR3 region is CASSQDMRQGDGNTEAFF. The CDR3 DNA reads as TGTGCCAGCAGCCAAGATATGAGACAGGGCGATGGGAACACTGAAGCTTTCTTT.